The 30 T cell receptor beta chains given below trace back to one sample, sequenced in a study of cytomegalovirus exposure and HLA in healthy donors. Both 60 Vbeta primers and 13 Jbeta primers went into the PCR. Profiling relied on immunoSEQ multiplex PCR, and the TCRdb table lists in-frame clones only, not all of them. Of about 200,000 clones in the sample, more than 75% were seen once. Sequencing input: PBMCs. These receptors originate from a woman aged 50 to 60 in good health and CMV-seropositive.

Here the CDR3 reads CASSGAMNTEAFF. CDR3 coding DNA: TGTGCCAGCTCAGGAGCAATGAACACTGAAGCTTTCTTT. The V and J genes are TRBV18 and TRBJ1-1; D unclear. The CDR3 runs 13 residues. Trimming took 5 bases from V and 0 from J, leaving 7 bases between them. The germline V gene encodes CDR1 KGHSH and CDR2 LQKENI.

The chain is built from TRBV7-6 and TRBJ2-7, with TRBD2 matching over 10 bases. This CDR3 has 16 residues. V shed 1 base, J shed 6 bases, and the junction held 9 bases outside the gene matches. Germline lookup yields CDR1 SGHVS and CDR2 FNYEAQ. CDR3 sequence: CASSLELAGDNGEQYF. The DNA for the CDR3 is TGTGCCAGCAGCTTAGAGCTAGCGGGAGACAACGGCGAGCAGTACTTC.

The J gene is TRBJ2-6, the V gene TRBV6-1, with D tentatively TRBD1 (6 bases). The CDR3 sequence is 15 residues long. CDR1 and CDR2 (germline): MNHNS, SASEGT. Between the trimmed V and J ends, which lost 6 bases and 0 bases, there was a span of 9 bases. This CDR3 is CASSDRTSGANVLTF. The CDR3 region has the DNA TGTGCCAGCAGCGACAGGACCTCTGGGGCCAACGTCCTGACTTTC.

J is TRBJ1-2 and V is TRBV7-9, with 8 positions matching TRBD1. Germline values: CDR1 SEHNR, CDR2 FQNEAQ (reference sequence). The CDR3 is 16 amino acids. With V trimmed by 0 bases and J by 7 bases, 10 bases remained unmatched. CDR3 in DNA: TGTGCCAGCAGCTTAGCGGTCCTGGCAGGGGGCGGTGGCTACACCTTC. Protein sequence: CASSLAVLAGGGGYTF. Complete variable domain (other parts from reference TRBV7-9 and TRBJ1-2): DTGVSQNPRHKITKRGQNVTFRCDPISEHNRLYWYRQTLGQGPEFLTYFQNEAQLEKSRLLSDRFSAERPKGSFSTLEIQRTEQGDSAMYLCASSLAVLAGGGGYTFGSGTRLTVV.

This clone was counted between two and nine times. This chain uses TRBV27 with TRBJ2-7, with TRBD2 matching over 8 bases. The length of the CDR3 is 15 residues. Per the germline V gene, CDR1 is MNHEY and CDR2 is SMNVEV (reference sequence). With 3 bases clipped from V and 1 base from J, the junction kept 5 bases outside the gene matches. The CDR3 nucleotides are TGTGCCAGCAGTTTGGCGGGGGGTAGATCCTACGAGCAGTACTTC. Translating gives CASSLAGGRSYEQYF.

In its sample, this clone was seen once. The rearrangement joins TRBV6-5 to TRBJ1-3; D gene ambiguous. Trimming cost V 5 bases and J 10 bases, with 15 bases left between them. The CDR3 contains 13 residues. Germline assignment: CDR1 MNHEY and CDR2 SVGAGI. The chain's CDR3 is CASSPDRLETIYF. CDR3 DNA sequence: TGTGCCAGCAGTCCCGACCGCCTAGAGACCATATATTTT.

The chain employs TRBV9 and TRBJ2-7; the D gene is possibly TRBD2 (6 bases). CDR3 size: 14 residues. Germline V gene lookup returns CDR1 SGDLS and CDR2 YYNGEE. Trimming shortened V by 4 bases and J by 2 bases, and 13 bases separated the two germline ends. The CDR3 region has the DNA TGTGCCAGCAGCCCAGGCGGACTAACCTACGAGCAGTACTTC. Protein: CASSPGGLTYEQYF. Filled out from reference TRBV9 and TRBJ2-7, the complete variable domain reads DSGVTQTPKHLITATGQRVTLRCSPRSGDLSVYWYQQSLDQGLQFLIQYYNGEERAKGNILERFSAQQFPDLHSELNLSSLELGDSALYFCASSPGGLTYEQYFGPGTRLTVT.

This chain links TRBV11-3 with TRBJ2-1; TRBD2 agrees at 9 bases. CDR3 length: 16 amino acids. The germline CDR1 and CDR2 sequences are SGHNT and YENEEA. J lost 8 bases, V lost 0 bases, and 8 bases had no gene match. The CDR3 reads CASSLEGTSYPHEQFF. CDR3 DNA: TGTGCCAGCAGCTTAGAAGGGACTAGCTACCCTCATGAGCAGTTCTTC.

In regard to this clone: Compared with germline, one end of the junction differs, possibly owing to a read error. V and J are TRBV7-9 and TRBJ1-1; 8 positions agree with TRBD1. The CDR3 covers 16 residues. Germline CDR1 and CDR2: SEHNR and FQNEAQ (reference sequence). The CDR3 coding sequence is TGTTCCAGCAGCTTAGGGGTGGGGACAGGAGGCACTGAAGCTTTCTTT. Translation: CSSSLGVGTGGTEAFF.

This clone appeared a few times. The CDR3 here is CATRAGGGDTQYF. Written as DNA, the CDR3 is TGTGCCACCCGAGCGGGGGGCGGAGATACGCAGTATTTT. The rearrangement uses TRBV19 and TRBJ2-3, with TRBD2 matching over 9 bases. Trimming removed 10 bases from V and 5 bases from J; junction bases left unmatched: 7. The CDR3 covers 13 residues. CDR1 is LNHDA and CDR2 is SQIVND in the germline V gene (reference sequence).

CDR3 region: CASSLGTGTSNEQFF. In nucleotides, the CDR3 is TGTGCCAGCAGCCTCGGGACAGGGACTAGCAATGAGCAGTTCTTC. V usage is TRBV7-2 and J usage is TRBJ2-1; a weak D match, TRBD1 (9 bases). With 5 bases removed from V and 6 bases from J, the gap between germline ends came to 17 bases. The CDR3 totals 15 residues. The V gene's germline CDR1 is SGHTA and CDR2 FQGNSA.

This chain joins TRBV2 and TRBJ1-1; no clear D gene. Trimming removed 6 bases at V and 3 bases at J, with 5 bases between. CDR1 and CDR2 (germline): SNHLY, FYNNEI. CDR3 length equals 11 residues. The CDR3 sequence is CASRDYTEAFF. In DNA form, the CDR3 reads TGTGCCAGCAGAGACTACACTGAAGCTTTCTTT.

This clone was seen a few times. The J gene is TRBJ1-1, the V gene TRBV2; no reliable D call. Looked up from germline, CDR1 is SNHLY and CDR2 is FYNNEI. The CDR3 totals 13 residues. Trimming stripped 3 bases from V and 1 base from J, with 6 bases between. CDR3 region: CASSEAGNTEAFF. The DNA of the CDR3 is TGTGCCAGCAGTGAGGCAGGGAACACTGAAGCTTTCTTT.

DNA of the CDR3: TGTGCCAGCAGCCAAGCCCCAGGGCATCAGCCCCAGCATTTT. Its protein is CASSQAPGHQPQHF. This chain joins TRBV16 and TRBJ1-5; D is perhaps TRBD1 (5 bases). The ends were cut back, 2 bases at V and 5 bases at J, with 10 bases in the middle. The CDR3 totals 14 residues. The germline V gene encodes CDR1 KGHSY and CDR2 FQNENV.

The gene calls are TRBV6-5 and TRBJ1-3; possible D gene TRBD1, 6 bases. Germline CDR1 is MNHEY and CDR2 is SVGAGI. V was pared by 5 bases and J by 7 bases, with 12 bases between. This CDR3 comprises 13 residues. In nucleotides, the CDR3 is TGTGCCAGCAGTCCGGGACATTCGAACACCATATATTTT. It is translated as CASSPGHSNTIYF.

This sequence joins TRBV5-1 and TRBJ2-7, with TRBD1 identical over 8 bases. The CDR3 runs 15 residues. V lost 2 bases, J lost 4 bases, and 8 bases stayed unmatched. CDR1 and CDR2 (germline): SGHRS, YFSETQ. This chain's CDR3 is CASSFTQGGLYEQYF. CDR3 coding DNA: TGCGCCAGCAGCTTTACACAGGGGGGTCTTTACGAGCAGTACTTC.

The rearrangement joins TRBV10-2 to TRBJ1-1; TRBD1 aligns across 8 bases. Germline V gives CDR1 WSHSY, CDR2 SAAADI. Unmatched junction bases numbered 9, after V lost 6 bases and J lost 3 bases. The CDR3 consists of 15 residues. The CDR3 loop reads CASRDREGFDTEAFF. As DNA, the CDR3 is TGCGCCAGCAGGGACAGGGAGGGTTTCGACACTGAAGCTTTCTTT.

The chain links TRBV29-1 to TRBJ2-5; no firm D call. The tail of the sequence fits TRBJ2-7 better, so the J call may be wrong. Germline V gene data show CDR1 as SQVTM and CDR2 as ANQGSEA. The CDR3 spans 12 residues. The CDR3 protein is CSAVQSSYEQYF. DNA of the CDR3: TGCAGCGCAGTACAGAGCTCCTACGAGCAGTACTTC.

This clone has just one count. This chain joins TRBV19 and TRBJ2-4; perhaps TRBD2 as D (5 bases). The CDR3 totals 15 residues. Trimming removed 3 bases from V and 7 bases from J, with 16 bases in between. Per germline, CDR1 LNHDA and CDR2 SQIVND (reference sequence). The CDR3 DNA reads TGTGCCAGTAGTATGGGTGGAGGTTCTGTGAACATTCAGTACTTC. Encoded protein: CASSMGGGSVNIQYF.

The CDR3 bases are TGTGCCAGCAGGGACAGGGTTGAGAACACTGAAGCTTTCTTT. Protein sequence: CASRDRVENTEAFF. The chain links TRBV2 to TRBJ1-1; TRBD1 matches 8 bases. The CDR3 consists of 14 residues. Germline loops: CDR1 SNHLY, CDR2 FYNNEI. The V and J ends lost 6 bases and 1 base, in that order; junction bases with no gene match: 4. The whole variable domain, filled in from reference TRBV2 and TRBJ1-1, reads EPEVTQTPSHQVTQMGQEVILRCVPISNHLYFYWYRQILGQKVEFLVSFYNNEISEKSEIFDDQFSVERPDGSNFTLKIRSTKLEDSAMYFCASRDRVENTEAFFGQGTRLTVV.

This clone occurred once. The J gene is TRBJ2-3, the V gene TRBV18; no clear D gene. Germline CDR1 KGHSH, CDR2 LQKENI. The CDR3 sequence is 15 residues long. V gave up 4 bases and J gave up 0 bases, with 11 bases separating them. The CDR3 DNA sequence: TGTGCCAGCTCACACTTAGCTGATAGCACAGATACGCAGTATTTT. It codes for CASSHLADSTDTQYF.

V usage is TRBV4-1 and J usage is TRBJ1-2; possibly TRBD1 for D (5 bases). Germline V gene lookup returns CDR1 MGHRA and CDR2 YSYEKL. This CDR3 is built from 13 residues. Trimming removed 6 bases at V and 4 bases at J, with 12 bases between. The CDR3: CASRNQGGYGYTF. The CDR3 DNA sequence: TGCGCCAGCAGAAATCAGGGAGGCTATGGCTACACCTTC.

This clone was detected once. The chain is built from TRBV7-2 and TRBJ2-1, with 15 positions matching TRBD2. Looked up from germline, CDR1 is SGHTA and CDR2 is FQGNSA. This CDR3 is 16 amino acids long. The junction had 8 bases not matched to a gene; V was cut back by 5 bases and J by 9 bases. The CDR3 region has the DNA TGTGCCAGCAGCCCGGGACTAGCGGGAGGTTTGGGTGAGCAGTTCTTC. Amino acid sequence: CASSPGLAGGLGEQFF.

V usage is TRBV7-2 and J usage is TRBJ2-7; 7 bases agree with TRBD2. CDR1 and CDR2 from the germline V gene are SGHTA and FQGNSA. The V and J ends lost 5 bases and 7 bases, in that order; junction bases with no gene match: 11. The CDR3 consists of 14 residues. CDR3 bases: TGTGCCAGCAGCCCCGACCCTAGCGGAGGGGAGCAGTACTTC. It translates to CASSPDPSGGEQYF.

This clone has more than one count but fewer than ten. DNA of the CDR3: TGTGCCACCAGCAGCCTCCAGGATTTTGAAGCTTTCTTT. Amino acids: CATSSLQDFEAFF. J is TRBJ1-1 and V is TRBV15; D ambiguous. Germline V CDR1 and CDR2: LNHNV, YYDKDF (reference sequence). This CDR3 comprises 13 residues. V was shortened by 3 bases and J by 7 bases, with 12 bases between the two germline ends.

The chain recombines TRBV28 with TRBJ2-2, with D unclear. The CDR3 consists of 14 residues. CDR1 is MDHEN, CDR2 SYDVKM, per germline. V gave up 3 bases and J gave up 3 bases, with 8 bases separating them. The chain's CDR3 is CASSFQVYTGELFF. The CDR3 nucleotides are TGTGCCAGCAGTTTCCAGGTCTACACCGGGGAGCTGTTTTTT.

V usage is TRBV7-2 and J usage is TRBJ1-2; possible D gene TRBD1, 6 bases. Germline V CDR1 and CDR2: SGHTA, FQGNSA. V gave up 4 bases and J gave up 10 bases, with 10 bases separating them. CDR3 length: 11 amino acids. In DNA form, the CDR3 reads TGTGCCAGCAGCTCCGGACAGCACTACACCTTC. This gives the protein CASSSGQHYTF.

This clone was seen a few times. This rearrangement joins TRBV4-3 to TRBJ1-2; no clear D. The V gene lost 1 base and the J gene lost 5 bases, with 11 bases spanning the gap. Germline CDR1 LGHNA, CDR2 YSLEER. The CDR3 is 14 residues long. In DNA form, the CDR3 reads TGCGCCAGCAGCCAAGTTGAGGTCGGGTATGGCTACACCTTC. Encoded protein: CASSQVEVGYGYTF.

A note on this clone: The junction and the germline gene differ at one end; a read error may be behind it. The same CDR3 arises from other DNA sequences in this sample as well. V and J are TRBV5-4 and TRBJ2-6; tentative D call: TRBD1 (5 bases). The length of the CDR3 is 16 residues. The germline CDR1 and CDR2 sequences are SGHNT and YYREEE (reference sequence). This CDR3 reads CASSLGQTSGANGLTF. The CDR3 nucleotides are TGTGCCAGCAGCTTGGGCCAGACCTCTGGGGCCAACGGCCTGACTTTC.

The chain is built from TRBV6-5 and TRBJ1-5, with D perhaps matching TRBD1 (6 bases). The germline V gene encodes CDR1 MNHEY and CDR2 SVGAGI. V was shortened by 5 bases and J by 7 bases, with 12 bases between the two germline ends. CDR3 length equals 13 residues. The CDR3 protein is CASSLGQYQPQHF. CDR3 nucleotide sequence: TGTGCCAGCAGTCTCGGACAGTACCAGCCCCAGCATTTT.